This T cell receptor (beta chain) appears in the sequencing data of a study of identifying expanded T cells in peripheral blood. TCRdb's table, derived via immunoSEQ multiplex PCR, lists solely in-frame clones and lacks some. The table includes 60,000 to 70,000 clones, about 89% detected once. Sequencing was done on a sample of blood. This sequence originates from a person aged 18 to 75 in good health.

The CDR3 region is CASSLDGVGGSGNTIYF. CDR3 nucleotides: TGCGCCAGCAGCTTGGATGGCGTCGGGGGCTCTGGAAACACCATATATTTT. The chain uses TRBV5-1 and TRBJ1-3; possible D gene TRBD1, 5 bases. Trimming removed 0 bases at V and 0 bases at J, with 13 bases between. In germline, CDR1 is SGHRS, CDR2 YFSETQ. The CDR3 runs to 17 residues.